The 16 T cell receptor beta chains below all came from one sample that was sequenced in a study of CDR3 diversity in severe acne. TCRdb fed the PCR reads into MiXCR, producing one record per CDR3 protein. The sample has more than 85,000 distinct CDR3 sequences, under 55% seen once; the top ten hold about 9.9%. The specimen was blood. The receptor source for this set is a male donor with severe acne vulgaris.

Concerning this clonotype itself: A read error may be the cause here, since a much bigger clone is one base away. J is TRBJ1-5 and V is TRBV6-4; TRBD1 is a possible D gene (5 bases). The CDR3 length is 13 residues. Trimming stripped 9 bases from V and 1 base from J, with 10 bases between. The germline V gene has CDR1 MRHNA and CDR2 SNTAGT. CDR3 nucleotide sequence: TGTGCCAGAAGCCGGGACAGCAATCAGCCCCAGCATTTT. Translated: CARSRDSNQPQHF.

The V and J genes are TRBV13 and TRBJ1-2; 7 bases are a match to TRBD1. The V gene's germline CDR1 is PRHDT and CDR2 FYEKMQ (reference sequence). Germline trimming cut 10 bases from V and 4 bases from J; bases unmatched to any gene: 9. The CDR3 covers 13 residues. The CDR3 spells CATKTGSSYGYTF. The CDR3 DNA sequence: TGTGCCACCAAGACAGGGTCTAGCTATGGCTACACCTTC.

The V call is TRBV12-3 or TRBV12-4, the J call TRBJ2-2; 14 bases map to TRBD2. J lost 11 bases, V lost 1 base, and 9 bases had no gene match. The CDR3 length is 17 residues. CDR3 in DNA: TGTGCCAGCAGTTTAGGGACTAGCGGGAGGAGGGCTATCGAGCTGTTTTTT. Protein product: CASSLGTSGRRAIELFF.

The CDR3 loop is CSVEARGTKGTYTGELFF. DNA of the CDR3: TGCAGCGTTGAAGCACGGGGGACAAAGGGAACGTACACCGGGGAGCTGTTTTTT. This chain connects TRBV29-1 to TRBJ2-2; D may correspond to TRBD1 or TRBD2 (6 bases each). With 1 base removed from V and 3 bases from J, the gap between germline ends came to 21 bases. The CDR3 runs to 18 residues. Germline V gene data show CDR1 as SQVTM and CDR2 as ANQGSEA.

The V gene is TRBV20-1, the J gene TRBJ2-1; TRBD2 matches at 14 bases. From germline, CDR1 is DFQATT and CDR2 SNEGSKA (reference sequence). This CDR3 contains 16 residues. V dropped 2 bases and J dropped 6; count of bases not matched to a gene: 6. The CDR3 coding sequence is TGCAGTGCTAGATGGGGACTAGCGGGAGTCGGCAATGAGCAGTTCTTC. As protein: CSARWGLAGVGNEQFF.

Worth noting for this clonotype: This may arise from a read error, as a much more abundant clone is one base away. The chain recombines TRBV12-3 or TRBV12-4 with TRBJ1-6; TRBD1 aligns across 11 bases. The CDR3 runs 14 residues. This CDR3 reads CAGSRDRGNSPLHF. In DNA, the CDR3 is TGTGCCGGCAGTCGGGACAGGGGGAATTCACCCCTCCACTTT.

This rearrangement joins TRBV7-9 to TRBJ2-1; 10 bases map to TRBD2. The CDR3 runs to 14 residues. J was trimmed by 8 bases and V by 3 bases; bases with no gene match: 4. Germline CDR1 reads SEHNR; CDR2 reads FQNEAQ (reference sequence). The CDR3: CASSFIAGGHEQFF. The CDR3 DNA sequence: TGTGCCAGCAGCTTCATAGCGGGAGGCCATGAGCAGTTCTTC.

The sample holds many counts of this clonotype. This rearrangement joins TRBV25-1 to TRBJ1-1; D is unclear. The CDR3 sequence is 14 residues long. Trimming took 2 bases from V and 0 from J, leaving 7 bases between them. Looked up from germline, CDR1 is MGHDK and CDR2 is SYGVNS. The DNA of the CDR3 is TGTGCCAGCAGTGAAGGGCCCTTGAACACTGAAGCTTTCTTT. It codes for CASSEGPLNTEAFF.

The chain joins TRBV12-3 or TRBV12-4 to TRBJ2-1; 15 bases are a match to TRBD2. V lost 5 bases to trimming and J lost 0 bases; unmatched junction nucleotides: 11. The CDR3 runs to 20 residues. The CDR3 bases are TGTGCCAGCAGTCCTGGACTAGCGGGAGGGACTAGCAGCTCCTACAATGAGCAGTTCTTC. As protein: CASSPGLAGGTSSSYNEQFF.

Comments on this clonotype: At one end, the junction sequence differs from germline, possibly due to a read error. In DNA, the CDR3 is TGTGCCAGCAGTCACCGGACAGGCAATCAGCCCCAGCATTTT. Amino acid sequence: CASSHRTGNQPQHF. This rearrangement joins TRBV10-3 to TRBJ1-5, with D perhaps matching TRBD1 (6 bases). This CDR3 has 14 residues. Germline V gene data show CDR1 as ENHRY and CDR2 as SYGVKD.

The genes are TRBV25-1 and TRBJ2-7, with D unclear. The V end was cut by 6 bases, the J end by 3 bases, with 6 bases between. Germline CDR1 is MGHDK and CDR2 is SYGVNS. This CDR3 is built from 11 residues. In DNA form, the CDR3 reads TGTGCCAGCAGCCACCACTACGAGCAGTACTTC. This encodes CASSHHYEQYF.

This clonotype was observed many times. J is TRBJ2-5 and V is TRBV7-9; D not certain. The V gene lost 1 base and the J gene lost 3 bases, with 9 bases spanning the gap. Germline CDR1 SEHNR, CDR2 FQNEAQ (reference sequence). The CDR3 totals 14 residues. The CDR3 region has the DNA TGTGCCAGCAGCTTAGAAACTTACAAAGAGACCCAGTACTTC. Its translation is CASSLETYKETQYF. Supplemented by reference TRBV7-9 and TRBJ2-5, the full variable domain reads DTGVSQNPRHKITKRGQNVTFRCDPISEHNRLYWYRQTLGQGPEFLTYFQNEAQLEKSRLLSDRFSAERPKGSFSTLEIQRTEQGDSAMYLCASSLETYKETQYFGPGTRLLVL.

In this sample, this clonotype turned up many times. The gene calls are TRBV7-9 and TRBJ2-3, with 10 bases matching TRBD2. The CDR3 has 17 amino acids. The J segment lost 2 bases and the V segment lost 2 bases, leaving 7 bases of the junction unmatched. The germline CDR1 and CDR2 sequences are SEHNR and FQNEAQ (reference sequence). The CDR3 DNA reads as TGTGCCAGCAGCTTAAGTGTAGCGGGAGGAGTCACAGATACGCAGTATTTT. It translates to CASSLSVAGGVTDTQYF. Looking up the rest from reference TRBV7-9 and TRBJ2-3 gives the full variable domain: DTGVSQNPRHKITKRGQNVTFRCDPISEHNRLYWYRQTLGQGPEFLTYFQNEAQLEKSRLLSDRFSAERPKGSFSTLEIQRTEQGDSAMYLCASSLSVAGGVTDTQYFGPGTRLTVL.

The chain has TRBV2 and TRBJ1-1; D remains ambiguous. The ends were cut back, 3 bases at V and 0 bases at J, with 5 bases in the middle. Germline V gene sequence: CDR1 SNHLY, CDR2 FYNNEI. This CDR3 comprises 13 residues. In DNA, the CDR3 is TGTGCCAGCAGTGACGAAGTGAACACTGAAGCTTTCTTT. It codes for CASSDEVNTEAFF.

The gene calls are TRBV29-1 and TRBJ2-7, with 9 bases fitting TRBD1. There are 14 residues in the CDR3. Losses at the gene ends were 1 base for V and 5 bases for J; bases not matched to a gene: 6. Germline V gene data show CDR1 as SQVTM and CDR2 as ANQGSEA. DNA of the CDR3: TGCAGCGTTGAAGGATTCGGGACAGGGAACGAGCAGTACTTC. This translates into CSVEGFGTGNEQYF.

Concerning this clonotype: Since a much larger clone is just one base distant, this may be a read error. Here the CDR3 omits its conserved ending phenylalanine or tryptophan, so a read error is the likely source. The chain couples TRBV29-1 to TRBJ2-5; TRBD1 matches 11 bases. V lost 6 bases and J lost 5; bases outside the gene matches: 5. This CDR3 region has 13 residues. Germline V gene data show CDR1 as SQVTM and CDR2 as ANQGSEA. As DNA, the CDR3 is TGCAGCGTCGGGACAGGGGGAACGGAGACCCAGTACCTC. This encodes CSVGTGGTETQYL.